Following are 21 T cell receptor beta chains from one sample sequenced in a study of blood T cell repertoires in COVID-19. TCRdb's copy holds only in-frame clones and misses some; the assay was immunoSEQ multiplex PCR. The sample lists fewer than 200,000 clones, 83% occurring once. Sequencing was carried out using PBMCs or T cells enriched from blood (not recorded which). The receptors were sampled from a woman aged 45 to 65 who had recovered from COVID-19.

CDR3 DNA sequence: TGTGCCAGCAGTTACTCGCGGGACCGCGGCAATTCACCCCTCCACTTT. Translation gives CASSYSRDRGNSPLHF. V and J are TRBV6-5 and TRBJ1-6; D is possibly TRBD1 (5 bases). CDR3 length equals 16 residues. Trimming removed 0 bases at V and 7 bases at J, with 13 bases between. Germline loops: CDR1 MNHEY, CDR2 SVGAGI.

The V call is TRBV15, the J call TRBJ1-2; weak D call: TRBD1 (5 bases). Trimming removed 1 base at V and 14 bases at J, with 17 bases between. The CDR3 is made up of 13 amino acids. Germline values: CDR1 LNHNV, CDR2 YYDKDF (reference sequence). In nucleotides, the CDR3 is TGTGCCACCAGCAGAGCCCGAGCCGACAGCCGAACCTTC. Translated: CATSRARADSRTF.

The sample holds a few counts of this clone. This chain uses TRBV7-2 with TRBJ1-3; 8 bases are a match to TRBD1. This CDR3 contains 16 residues. Trimming removed 1 base from V and 2 bases from J; junction bases left unmatched: 4. Germline CDR1 and CDR2: SGHTA and FQGNSA. CDR3 sequence: CASSLVGQGTGNTIYF. DNA for the CDR3: TGTGCCAGCAGCTTAGTTGGACAGGGCACTGGAAACACCATATATTTT.

This clone showed up just once. The chain employs TRBV6-5 and TRBJ2-1, with TRBD2 matching over 11 bases. J was trimmed by 8 bases and V by 7 bases; bases with no gene match: 10. The CDR3 has 15 residues. CDR1 and CDR2 (germline): MNHEY, SVGAGI. The CDR3, as DNA: TGTGCCAGCACCCAAACTAGCGGGAGTTTCCATGAGCAGTTCTTC. It specifies CASTQTSGSFHEQFF.

The chain couples TRBV11-2 to TRBJ2-5; D perhaps matches TRBD2 (5 bases). V lost 5 bases and J lost 1, with 17 bases in between. The CDR3 runs 16 residues. The germline gives CDR1 SGHAT, CDR2 FQNNGV. CDR3 region: CASSPISGTLQETQYF. The CDR3 DNA follows: TGTGCCAGCAGCCCTATCAGCGGTACCCTCCAAGAGACCCAGTACTTC.

This clone was seen only once. The DNA for the CDR3 is TGTGCCAGCAGCTATGTGGGACAGGGCCCCAAAAACATTCAGTACTTC. It yields the protein CASSYVGQGPKNIQYF. V usage is TRBV13 and J usage is TRBJ2-4, with 9 bases identical to TRBD1. The V gene end was trimmed by 4 bases and the J gene end by 2 bases; junction bases not matched to a gene: 6. This CDR3 contains 16 residues. Germline V gene lookup returns CDR1 PRHDT and CDR2 FYEKMQ (reference sequence).

The chain employs TRBV6-5 and TRBJ1-1; 7 bases are a match to TRBD1. This CDR3 contains 13 residues. Trimming removed 6 bases from V and 7 bases from J; junction bases left unmatched: 8. Germline V lookup: CDR1 MNHEY, CDR2 SVGAGI. CDR3 in amino acids: CASSDIRDSEAFF. In DNA form, the CDR3 reads TGTGCCAGCAGCGATATTAGGGACAGTGAAGCTTTCTTT.

This chain connects TRBV11-3 to TRBJ1-6, with a weak D call TRBD1 (6 bases). The germline V gene encodes CDR1 SGHNT and CDR2 YENEEA. V dropped 4 bases and J dropped 6 bases, with 10 bases sitting between them. The CDR3 is 14 amino acids. The CDR3 is CASSYRQVNSPLHF. DNA of the CDR3: TGTGCCAGCAGCTATCGACAGGTTAATTCACCCCTCCACTTT. The full variable domain, its missing parts supplied by reference TRBV11-3 and TRBJ1-6, is EAGVVQSPRYKIIEKKQPVAFWCNPISGHNTLYWYLQNLGQGPELLIRYENEEAVDDSQLPKDRFSAERLKGVDSTLKIQPAELGDSAVYLCASSYRQVNSPLHFGNGTRLTVT.

The chain has TRBV7-8 and TRBJ1-1; D might be TRBD1 (6 bases). With 1 base removed from V and 6 bases from J, the gap between germline ends came to 15 bases. Germline assignment: CDR1 SGHVS and CDR2 FQNEAQ. CDR3 length: 15 residues. The CDR3 nucleotides are TGTGCCAGCAGCTTAGGGGGCAGGGGTCACCCTGAAGCTTTCTTT. Translating it yields CASSLGGRGHPEAFF.

The rearrangement uses TRBV6-2 or TRBV6-3 and TRBJ2-7, with D perhaps TRBD2 (5 bases). Trimming left V 5 bases short and J 4 bases short, with 9 bases between. This CDR3 has 12 residues. CDR1 and CDR2 from the germline V gene are MNHEY and SVGEGT. CDR3 amino acids: CASSTRSYEQYV. DNA of the CDR3: TGTGCCAGCAGTACTAGGAGTTACGAGCAGTACGTC.

The chain recombines TRBV6-5 with TRBJ2-7; 7 positions match TRBD2. The V segment lost 0 bases and the J segment 1 base; nucleotides outside the gene matches: 0. Germline CDR1 is MNHEY and CDR2 is SVGAGI. The CDR3 has 14 residues. The CDR3 region has the DNA TGTGCCAGCAGTTACTCTAGCGGGTCCTACGAGCAGTACGTC. Its translation: CASSYSSGSYEQYV.

CDR3 in amino acids: CASSRQEGPGEKLFF. The CDR3 DNA follows: TGCGCCAGCAGCCGCCAGGAGGGCCCCGGTGAAAAACTGTTTTTT. The chain recombines TRBV5-1 with TRBJ1-4; D is ambiguous. CDR1 is SGHRS, CDR2 YFSETQ, per germline. V was cut by 4 bases and J by 7 bases, with 17 bases left in between. This CDR3 has 15 residues.

The V and J genes are TRBV10-2 and TRBJ2-2; TRBD2 matches 13 bases. J lost 6 bases, V lost 3 bases, and 7 bases had no gene match. The CDR3 contains 17 residues. Germline V CDR1 and CDR2: WSHSY, SAAADI. The CDR3 sequence: CASSEGSGLAGPGELFF. The CDR3 DNA reads TGCGCCAGCAGTGAAGGGTCGGGACTAGCGGGACCCGGGGAGCTGTTTTTT.

This rearrangement joins TRBV6-1 to TRBJ2-3; 10 nucleotides align to TRBD2. The junction had 1 base not matched to a gene; V was cut back by 0 bases and J by 1 base. Germline loops: CDR1 MNHNS, CDR2 SASEGT. The CDR3 is 16 residues long. This chain's CDR3 is CASSEALAGGTDTQYF. CDR3 nucleotide sequence: TGTGCCAGCAGTGAAGCGCTAGCGGGGGGCACAGATACGCAGTATTTT.

The V and J genes are TRBV11-2 and TRBJ2-7; TRBD2 is a possible D gene (5 bases). This CDR3 has 14 residues. Trimming stripped 5 bases from V and 7 bases from J, with 18 bases between. From germline, CDR1 is SGHAT and CDR2 FQNNGV. CDR3 sequence: CASSLLGPPGEQYV. The CDR3, as DNA: TGTGCCAGCAGCCTACTCGGGCCTCCGGGGGAGCAGTACGTC.

The genes are TRBV7-9 and TRBJ1-6; 7 bases match TRBD1. V lost 5 bases, J lost 5 bases, and 3 bases stayed unmatched. From germline, CDR1 is SEHNR and CDR2 FQNEAQ (reference sequence). This CDR3 is built from 14 residues. The CDR3 protein is CASSAGQNNSPLHF. CDR3 DNA: TGTGCCAGCAGCGCGGGACAGAATAATTCACCCCTCCACTTT. The variable domain in full, completed from reference TRBV7-9 and TRBJ1-6, reads DTGVSQNPRHKITKRGQNVTFRCDPISEHNRLYWYRQTLGQGPEFLTYFQNEAQLEKSRLLSDRFSAERPKGSFSTLEIQRTEQGDSAMYLCASSAGQNNSPLHFGNGTRLTVT.

This clone was counted a single time. This sequence joins TRBV9 and TRBJ2-3; D not certain. From germline, CDR1 is SGDLS and CDR2 YYNGEE. The length of the CDR3 is 16 residues. V lost 6 bases, J lost 2 bases, and 19 bases lay in between. The DNA of the CDR3 is TGTGCCAGCACCCCCGCCGGGTCTCGAGTCACAGATACGCAGTATTTT. This encodes CASTPAGSRVTDTQYF.

The V call is TRBV5-1, the J call TRBJ1-6; no firm D call. The ends were cut back, 0 bases at V and 10 bases at J, with 8 bases in the middle. From germline, CDR1 is SGHRS and CDR2 YFSETQ. This CDR3 spans 13 amino acids. The CDR3 loop reads CASSLVEDSPLHF. The DNA for the CDR3 is TGCGCCAGCAGCTTGGTGGAGGACTCACCCCTCCACTTT.

The chain has TRBV25-1 and TRBJ2-1; the match to TRBD2 covers 7 bases. CDR3 length: 16 amino acids. The germline gives CDR1 MGHDK, CDR2 SYGVNS. J lost 8 bases, V lost 4 bases, and 14 bases had no gene match. CDR3 sequence: CASSGYRGSLDDEQFF. DNA of the CDR3: TGTGCCAGCAGTGGGTACCGCGGGAGCCTGGACGATGAGCAGTTCTTC.

The CDR3 nucleotides are TGTGCCAGCAGCTTGGTATCAGCGCACAATCAGCCCCAGCATTTT. It specifies CASSLVSAHNQPQHF. The gene calls are TRBV5-5 and TRBJ1-5; D is ambiguous. The CDR3 loop spans 15 amino acids. The V and J ends lost 0 bases and 3 bases respectively, with 10 bases between them. Germline CDR1 SGHKS, CDR2 YYEKEE (reference sequence).

This chain uses TRBV4-2 with TRBJ1-5; the match to TRBD1 covers 8 bases. The V segment lost 3 bases and the J segment 8 bases; nucleotides outside the gene matches: 6. Germline loops: CDR1 LGHNA, CDR2 YNFKEQ. This CDR3 spans 14 amino acids. CDR3 bases: TGTGCCAGCAGCCACCAGGGGGCCTACGAGCCCCAGCATTTT. Translated, it gives CASSHQGAYEPQHF.